This T cell receptor (beta chain) emerged from a study of blood T cell repertoires in COVID-19. This CDR3 contains 17 residues. The V end lost 1 base, the J end lost 0 bases, and 13 bases lay between the germline ends. Germline CDR1 reads SGHTA; CDR2 reads FQGNSA. Authors' data handling: Nucleated cell number was recorded as an estimate derived from reference gene primer amplification. Using immunoSEQ multiplex PCR, the repertoire was profiled, and TCRdb retains in-frame clones only, with some absent. That table is the source of V, J and clone size, and D and trimming were worked out from the DNA. The sample includes about 97,000 clones, more than 85% seen only once; the top ten take 4.2%.

The clonotype comes from a man aged 18-30 years with acute or convalescent COVID-19. The specimen was peripheral blood. The V gene is TRBV7-2, the J gene TRBJ1-3; TRBD1 is a possible D gene (5 bases). The CDR3 DNA is TGTGCCAGCAGCTTAGTCGGGGGATCGGGCTCTGGAAACACCATATATTTT. Its protein is CASSLVGGSGSGNTIYF.